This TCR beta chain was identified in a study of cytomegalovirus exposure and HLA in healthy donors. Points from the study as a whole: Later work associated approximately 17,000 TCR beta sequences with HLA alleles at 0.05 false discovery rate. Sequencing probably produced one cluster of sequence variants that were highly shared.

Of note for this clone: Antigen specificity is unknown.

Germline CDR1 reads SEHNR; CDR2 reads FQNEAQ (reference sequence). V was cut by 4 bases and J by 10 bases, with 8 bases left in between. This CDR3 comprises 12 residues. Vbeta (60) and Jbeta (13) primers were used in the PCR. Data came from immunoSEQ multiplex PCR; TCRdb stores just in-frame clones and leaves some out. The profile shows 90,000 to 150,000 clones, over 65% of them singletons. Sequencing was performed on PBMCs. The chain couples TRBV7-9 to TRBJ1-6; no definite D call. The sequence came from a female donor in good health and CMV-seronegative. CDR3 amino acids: CASSWPLSPLHF. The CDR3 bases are TGTGCCAGCAGCTGGCCCCTGTCACCCCTCCACTTT.